The 6 T cell receptor beta chains reported below all come from one sample, sequenced in a study of control samples from healthy donors and cancer patients. The table came from immunoSEQ multiplex PCR; TCRdb's copy has only in-frame clones and leaves some out. Of 150,000 to 200,000 clones in the sample, roughly 89% were seen once. The specimen sequenced was blood. These receptors came from a woman aged 25 to 39 in good health.

The chain joins TRBV19 to TRBJ2-7; 10 bases line up with TRBD1. The CDR3 consists of 14 residues. V lost 3 bases, J lost 4 bases, and 3 bases stayed unmatched. CDR1 and CDR2 from the germline V gene are LNHDA and SQIVND (reference sequence). The CDR3 coding sequence is TGTGCCAGTAGTATCCGGACAGGGGGTTACGAGCAGTACTTC. Protein product: CASSIRTGGYEQYF.

CDR3 bases: TGTGCCAGCAGCAAAGGAGGGGTATGTAACTATGGCTACACCTTC. The encoded protein is CASSKGGVCNYGYTF. The chain links TRBV21-1 to TRBJ1-2. TRBV21-1 represents a pseudogene. The CDR3 extends over 15 amino acids.

This chain uses TRBV28 with TRBJ1-1; 7 nucleotides match TRBD1. CDR3 size: 14 residues. Germline-derived CDR1 and CDR2 are MDHEN and SYDVKM. The ends lost 5 bases at V and 6 bases at J; junction bases unmatched: 9. As DNA, the CDR3 is TGTGCCAGCAGTCCCCCAACGGACAGGTCTGAAGCTTTCTTT. It codes for CASSPPTDRSEAFF.

J is TRBJ2-7 and V is TRBV11-3; 8 positions match TRBD2. Looked up from germline, CDR1 is SGHNT and CDR2 is YENEEA. Germline trimming cut 4 bases from V and 3 bases from J; bases unmatched to any gene: 2. The CDR3 sequence is 13 residues long. CDR3 loop: CASSSSGSYEQYF. Here the CDR3 DNA reads TGTGCCAGCAGCTCCAGCGGGAGCTACGAGCAGTACTTC.

This clone was recorded a few times. The V gene is TRBV29-1, the J gene TRBJ2-3; perhaps TRBD1 as D (6 bases). Looked up from germline, CDR1 is SQVTM and CDR2 is ANQGSEA. V was cut by 7 bases and J by 1 base, with 15 bases left in between. The CDR3 length is 14 residues. The CDR3 region has the DNA TGCAGCGCAAGACAGGCTACGGGCACAGATACGCAGTATTTT. Its protein is CSARQATGTDTQYF.

This chain joins TRBV7-9 and TRBJ2-5, with D maybe TRBD2 (6 bases). Trimming pared 3 bases from V and 1 base from J, leaving 6 bases between. The CDR3 extends over 13 amino acids. Germline CDR1 and CDR2: SEHNR and FQNEAQ (reference sequence). CDR3 residues: CASSFGGQETQYF. The CDR3 nucleotides are TGTGCCAGCAGCTTCGGGGGCCAAGAGACCCAGTACTTC.